The next 9 T cell receptor beta chains were all read from a single sample in a study of STAT5B mutations in CD4+ large granular lymphocyte leukemia. TCRdb's copy holds only in-frame clones and misses some; the assay was immunoSEQ multiplex PCR. The sample lists over 30,000 clones; over 65% were seen once. Specimen: CD4+ T cells from blood buffy coats. These receptors originate from a human donor in good health.

This rearrangement joins TRBV5-8 to TRBJ2-6; no reliable D call. Germline lookup yields CDR1 SGHTS and CDR2 YDEGEE. The CDR3 runs 18 residues. Trimming took off 1 base at V and 0 bases at J, with 14 bases between the two ends. CDR3 coding DNA: TGTGCCAGCAGCTTGATTAGGACCCAAGGCTCTGGGGCCAACGTCCTGACTTTC. This codes for CASSLIRTQGSGANVLTF.

This clone has a handful of counts. This chain connects TRBV7-2 to TRBJ1-6; D is unresolved. The CDR3 covers 12 residues. Germline V gives CDR1 SGHTA, CDR2 FQGNSA. V gave up 5 bases and J gave up 7 bases, with 6 bases separating them. CDR3 in DNA: TGTGCCAGCAGCGTGACCAATTCACCCCTCCACTTT. It encodes CASSVTNSPLHF.

This chain uses TRBV29-1 with TRBJ2-5, with a tentative D call TRBD2 (5 bases). The V gene's germline CDR1 is SQVTM and CDR2 ANQGSEA. The length of the CDR3 is 13 residues. Trimming shortened V by 8 bases and J by 4 bases, and 17 bases separated the two germline ends. The CDR3 is CSLMRAPIETQYF. The CDR3 region has the DNA TGCAGCCTGATGAGGGCACCCATAGAGACCCAGTACTTC.

The chain links TRBV2 to TRBJ2-2; D may match TRBD1 or TRBD2 (5 bases each). Germline V lookup: CDR1 SNHLY, CDR2 FYNNEI. The CDR3 is made up of 15 amino acids. Trimming removed 4 bases from V and 1 base from J, with 10 bases in between. As DNA, the CDR3 is TGTGCCAGCAGTGGAGAGGGGAGGAACACCGGGGAGCTGTTTTTT. Protein product: CASSGEGRNTGELFF.

The genes are TRBV7-2 and TRBJ2-2; tentatively, D is TRBD2 (5 bases). Germline V gives CDR1 SGHTA, CDR2 FQGNSA. CDR3 length: 15 residues. V was clipped by 2 bases and J by 5 bases, with 12 bases between them. CDR3 amino acids: CASSLMQRNTGELFF. DNA for the CDR3: TGTGCCAGCAGCTTAATGCAGCGGAATACCGGGGAGCTGTTTTTT. The full variable domain, rest sourced from reference TRBV7-2 and TRBJ2-2, is GAGVSQSPSNKVTEKGKDVELRCDPISGHTALYWYRQSLGQGLEFLIYFQGNSAPDKSGLPSDRFSAERTGGSVSTLTIQRTQQEDSAVYLCASSLMQRNTGELFFGEGSRLTVL.

This clone was detected only once. The chain carries TRBV4-1 and TRBJ1-4, with a weak D call TRBD1 (5 bases). Trimming left V 1 base short and J 0 bases short, with 9 bases between. This CDR3 region has 16 residues. Per the germline V gene, CDR1 is MGHRA and CDR2 is YSYEKL. CDR3 DNA: TGCGCCAGCAGCCAAGGAACGGGGGCAACTAATGAAAAACTGTTTTTT. Amino acid sequence: CASSQGTGATNEKLFF.

The chain joins TRBV13 to TRBJ1-2; no firm D call. Germline-derived CDR1 and CDR2 are PRHDT and FYEKMQ (reference sequence). Trimming took off 0 bases at V and 5 bases at J, with 4 bases between the two ends. This CDR3 has 12 residues. Here the CDR3 reads CASSLGPYGYTF. The CDR3 DNA reads as TGTGCCAGCAGCTTAGGTCCTTATGGCTACACCTTC.

The chain has TRBV7-2 and TRBJ2-6; D ambiguous. The V gene's germline CDR1 is SGHTA and CDR2 FQGNSA. This CDR3 region has 15 residues. V was cut by 2 bases and J by 0 bases, with 5 bases left in between. This CDR3 is CASSLRNSGANVLTF. The CDR3 region has the DNA TGTGCCAGCAGCTTAAGAAACTCTGGGGCCAACGTCCTGACTTTC.

The V call is TRBV11-2, the J call TRBJ1-1; no clear D gene. The germline V gene has CDR1 SGHAT and CDR2 FQNNGV. The CDR3 has 13 amino acids. Trimming cost V 3 bases and J 1 base, with 6 bases left between them. The CDR3, as DNA: TGTGCCAGCAGCTTTGACCAGAACACTGAAGCTTTCTTT. Protein sequence: CASSFDQNTEAFF.